The 27 T cell receptor beta chains listed next were all sequenced from one sample in a study of cytomegalovirus exposure and HLA in healthy donors. Researchers ran the PCR with 60 Vbeta and 13 Jbeta primers. Repertoires were generated with immunoSEQ multiplex PCR, while TCRdb's copy carries only in-frame clones and drops some. The repertoire includes fewer than 200,000 clones, about 85% of them detected once, and roughly 4.8% sits in the top ten. The sequencing input was PBMCs. The source of these receptors is a woman between 45 and 65 years old in good health and CMV-seropositive.

V is TRBV5-6 and J is TRBJ2-7, with D perhaps matching TRBD2 (6 bases). Trimming removed 4 bases from V and 2 bases from J, with 19 bases in between. Germline values: CDR1 SGHDT, CDR2 YYEEEE. The CDR3 loop spans 16 amino acids. The CDR3 sequence is CASSRLTRDWTYEQYF. The CDR3 nucleotides are TGTGCCAGCAGCCGCCTCACTCGGGACTGGACCTACGAGCAGTACTTC. Variable domain in full (rest from reference TRBV5-6 and TRBJ2-7): DAGVTQSPTHLIKTRGQQVTLRCSPKSGHDTVSWYQQALGQGPQFIFQYYEEEERQRGNFPDRFSGHQFPNYSSELNVNALLLGDSALYLCASSRLTRDWTYEQYFGPGTRLTVT.

The genes are TRBV6-4 and TRBJ1-2, with a tentative D call TRBD1 (5 bases). V lost 7 bases, J lost 4 bases, and 13 bases lay in between. Germline CDR1 is MRHNA and CDR2 is SNTAGT. This CDR3 spans 13 amino acids. CDR3 region: CASTPGQGYGYTF. CDR3 DNA sequence: TGTGCCAGCACCCCTGGGCAGGGCTATGGCTACACCTTC.

The V call is TRBV10-3, the J call TRBJ2-6; maybe TRBD2 (6 bases). Germline V gene data show CDR1 as ENHRY and CDR2 as SYGVKD. V lost 0 bases and J 1 base, leaving 7 bases between the germline ends. CDR3 length: 16 residues. CDR3 bases: TGTGCCATCAGTGAGTCGGGGGGATCTGGGGCCAACGTCCTGACTTTC. It is translated as CAISESGGSGANVLTF.

V and J are TRBV10-2 and TRBJ2-3, with a tentative D call TRBD2 (6 bases). V lost 4 bases and J 2 bases, leaving 16 bases between the germline ends. The CDR3 extends over 16 amino acids. CDR1 and CDR2 (germline): WSHSY, SAAADI. CDR3 DNA sequence: TGCGCCAGCAGTGCGTTTCTCAGGGAGGACACAGATACGCAGTATTTT. It codes for CASSAFLREDTDTQYF.

The V gene is TRBV4-2, the J gene TRBJ2-3; D remains unclear. The V and J ends lost 4 bases and 0 bases respectively, with 14 bases between them. The CDR3 totals 16 residues. Germline lookup yields CDR1 LGHNA and CDR2 YNFKEQ. CDR3 residues: CASSPSFMTSTDTQYF. The DNA for the CDR3 is TGTGCCAGCAGCCCTAGTTTCATGACTAGCACAGATACGCAGTATTTT.

V usage is TRBV11-2 and J usage is TRBJ2-5, with a tentative D call TRBD2 (5 bases). This CDR3 comprises 13 residues. With 3 bases removed from V and 2 bases from J, the gap between germline ends came to 7 bases. The germline CDR1 and CDR2 sequences are SGHAT and FQNNGV. The CDR3 DNA reads TGTGCCAGCAGCTTCTCGGGGCAAGAGACCCAGTACTTC. Residues: CASSFSGQETQYF.

The chain is built from TRBV5-4 and TRBJ1-2; the D is unclear. This CDR3 region has 13 residues. V was cut by 6 bases and J by 5 bases, with 14 bases left in between. The germline V gene has CDR1 SGHNT and CDR2 YYREEE (reference sequence). Written as DNA, the CDR3 is TGTGCCAGCAACCTTAAGGCCGGGTATGGCTACACCTTC. It is translated as CASNLKAGYGYTF.

The J gene is TRBJ2-1, the V gene TRBV4-2; D is undetermined. The ends were cut back, 2 bases at V and 5 bases at J, with 7 bases in the middle. The V gene's germline CDR1 is LGHNA and CDR2 YNFKEQ. This CDR3 spans 13 amino acids. The CDR3 sequence is CASSQTRDNEQFF. CDR3 nucleotide sequence: TGTGCCAGCAGCCAAACCCGGGACAATGAGCAGTTCTTC.

CDR3 amino acids: CASSLQTAHYGYTF. The CDR3 nucleotides read TGTGCCAGCAGCCTCCAGACAGCCCACTATGGCTACACCTTC. The V call is TRBV7-2, the J call TRBJ1-2; D might be TRBD1 (5 bases). The CDR3 has 14 amino acids. CDR1 SGHTA and CDR2 FQGNSA come from the germline V gene. The germline V and J ends were trimmed by 5 bases and 3 bases, with 13 bases remaining between them.

The chain links TRBV10-1 to TRBJ2-5; D perhaps matches TRBD1 (5 bases). From germline, CDR1 is WNHNN and CDR2 SYGVQD (reference sequence). The CDR3 spans 13 residues. V was trimmed by 4 bases and J by 1 base, leaving 7 bases between them. CDR3 coding DNA: TGCGCCAGCAGTGCAGGGATCCAAGAGACCCAGTACTTC. Protein product: CASSAGIQETQYF.

The gene calls are TRBV28 and TRBJ1-2; TRBD1 might be the D (5 bases). Germline-derived CDR1 and CDR2 are MDHEN and SYDVKM. Trimming removed 7 bases at V and 2 bases at J, with 14 bases between. The CDR3 is 14 residues long. The DNA for the CDR3 is TGTGCCAGCAAAGACTTTCCAGGGAACTATGGCTACACCTTC. Protein sequence: CASKDFPGNYGYTF.

This chain links TRBV10-3 with TRBJ2-7; a weak D match, TRBD2 (5 bases). This CDR3 spans 16 amino acids. CDR1 and CDR2 from the germline V gene are ENHRY and SYGVKD. V lost 4 bases to trimming and J lost 6 bases, with 22 bases between them. The DNA of the CDR3 is TGTGCCATCAGTGCCAGTTCGGGATACCGATCAGGCGAGCAGTACTTC. The encoded protein is CAISASSGYRSGEQYF.

This clone has a count of ten or more. This chain uses TRBV7-9 with TRBJ1-3; D is uncertain. The CDR3 runs 18 residues. CDR1 and CDR2 from the germline V gene are SEHNR and FQNEAQ (reference sequence). V was pared by 2 bases and J by 0 bases, with 17 bases between. The CDR3 DNA is TGTGCCAGCAGCTTAAGCGGCGGAAGCATAAGCTCTGGAAACACCATATATTTT. This gives the protein CASSLSGGSISSGNTIYF.

V gene TRBV10-1 combines with J gene TRBJ1-1; TRBD1 might be the D (6 bases). The CDR3 length is 16 residues. CDR1 is WNHNN, CDR2 SYGVQD, per germline (reference sequence). The V gene lost 5 bases and the J gene lost 0 bases, with 16 bases spanning the gap. The CDR3 DNA is TGCGCCAGCAGTCTTCTACAGGGTCCCATGAACACTGAAGCTTTCTTT. Translating it yields CASSLLQGPMNTEAFF.

This chain connects TRBV7-2 to TRBJ2-1; the D gene is possibly TRBD1 (5 bases). V was trimmed by 3 bases and J by 4 bases, leaving 16 bases between them. The CDR3 is 16 residues long. Germline loops: CDR1 SGHTA, CDR2 FQGNSA. In DNA, the CDR3 is TGTGCCAGCAGCTTTCTTTCAGGGCATGGGTACAATGAGCAGTTCTTC. It encodes CASSFLSGHGYNEQFF.

This clone was observed once. V gene TRBV11-2 combines with J gene TRBJ1-4; 8 nucleotides align to TRBD1. Germline assignment: CDR1 SGHAT and CDR2 FQNNGV. This CDR3 has 15 residues. J was trimmed by 5 bases and V by 4 bases; bases with no gene match: 6. CDR3 bases: TGTGCCAGCAGCTCAGGGACAGGAAGAAATGAAAAACTGTTTTTT. Translating it yields CASSSGTGRNEKLFF.

The chain recombines TRBV6-6 with TRBJ2-7, with D possibly TRBD2 on 6 matching bases. The V and J ends lost 2 bases and 2 bases respectively, with 13 bases between them. This CDR3 is 15 amino acids long. Germline V lookup: CDR1 MNHNY, CDR2 SVGAGI (reference sequence). The CDR3 region is CASSYPGTAAYEQYF. Written as DNA, the CDR3 is TGTGCCAGCAGTTACCCGGGGACTGCGGCCTACGAGCAGTACTTC.

The chain has TRBV20-1 and TRBJ2-1; D possibly corresponds to TRBD2 (5 bases). Germline V gives CDR1 DFQATT, CDR2 SNEGSKA (reference sequence). The CDR3 loop spans 11 amino acids. V was pared by 6 bases and J by 10 bases, with 13 bases between. The CDR3 reads CSAAARGEQFF. The CDR3 DNA is TGCAGTGCCGCCGCACGCGGGGAGCAGTTCTTC.

The chain uses TRBV4-1 and TRBJ2-2, with D maybe TRBD1 (5 bases). This CDR3 comprises 19 residues. The germline CDR1 and CDR2 sequences are MGHRA and YSYEKL. Deletions cut 0 bases from V and 4 bases from J, with 21 bases between. Here the CDR3 reads CASSQEISLIGQGTGELFF. The CDR3 coding sequence is TGCGCCAGCAGCCAAGAAATAAGTTTAATAGGGCAGGGCACCGGGGAGCTGTTTTTT.

The chain combines TRBV6-5 with TRBJ1-2; maybe TRBD1 (6 bases). From germline, CDR1 is MNHEY and CDR2 SVGAGI. V lost 0 bases, J lost 12 bases, and 20 bases lay in between. The CDR3 sequence is 15 residues long. CDR3 nucleotide sequence: TGTGCCAGCAGTTACTCGATAAGGGGGGGCTTGGAGCACACCTTC. Its protein product is CASSYSIRGGLEHTF.

CDR3 nucleotide sequence: TGTGCCAGCAGCCAAGACGGTACGGTCACGAATGAGCAGTTCTTC. Translated, it gives CASSQDGTVTNEQFF. This rearrangement joins TRBV4-2 to TRBJ2-1; no clear D. From germline, CDR1 is LGHNA and CDR2 YNFKEQ. The CDR3 is 15 amino acids. The germline V and J ends were trimmed by 0 bases and 7 bases, with 13 bases remaining between them.

A note on this clone: A read error may account for a junction end that differs from germline. This chain uses TRBV7-9 with TRBJ1-6; 8 nucleotides agree with TRBD1. Germline V CDR1 and CDR2: SEHNR, FQNEAQ (reference sequence). CDR3 length: 16 amino acids. The CDR3 nucleotides read TGTTCCAGCAGCCCTGCCGGAACAGGGGGAAATTCACCCCTCCACTTT. Its translation is CSSSPAGTGGNSPLHF. Full variable domain (rest looked up from reference TRBV7-9 and TRBJ1-6): DTGVSQNPRHKITKRGQNVTFRCDPISEHNRLYWYRQTLGQGPEFLTYFQNEAQLEKSRLLSDRFSAERPKGSFSTLEIQRTEQGDSAMYLCSSSPAGTGGNSPLHFGNGTRLTVT.

V usage is TRBV5-1 and J usage is TRBJ1-2, with TRBD1 matching over 8 bases. J lost 2 bases, V lost 4 bases, and 4 bases had no gene match. Germline CDR1 SGHRS, CDR2 YFSETQ. This CDR3 has 14 residues. The CDR3 spells CASSLDRVNYGYTF. For the CDR3, the DNA is TGCGCCAGCAGCCTGGACAGGGTAAACTATGGCTACACCTTC.

The chain combines TRBV15 with TRBJ2-1, with TRBD1 identical over 7 bases. This CDR3 has 17 residues. Trimming cost V 0 bases and J 0 bases; bases outside gene matches: 5. Germline CDR1 reads LNHNV; CDR2 reads YYDKDF (reference sequence). This chain's CDR3 is CATSRDYAGGSYNEQFF. The CDR3 DNA reads as TGTGCCACCAGCAGAGATTACGCAGGGGGCTCCTACAATGAGCAGTTCTTC.

The V call is TRBV28, the J call TRBJ1-2; no clear D. Trimming took off 3 bases at V and 1 base at J, with 6 bases between the two ends. Germline CDR1 reads MDHEN; CDR2 reads SYDVKM. There are 13 residues in the CDR3. CDR3 region: CASSFDINYGYTF. As DNA, the CDR3 is TGTGCCAGCAGTTTTGACATTAACTATGGCTACACCTTC.

With regard to this clone: Different DNA sequences within this sample yield the same CDR3. This chain joins TRBV6-1 and TRBJ1-2; unclear D gene. V was trimmed by 0 bases and J by 4 bases, leaving 9 bases between them. Germline CDR1 reads MNHNS; CDR2 reads SASEGT. The CDR3 length is 14 residues. The CDR3 loop is CASSEARPPYGYTF. The CDR3 bases are TGTGCCAGCAGTGAAGCGAGGCCGCCCTATGGCTACACCTTC.

V and J are TRBV2 and TRBJ1-3; tentatively, D is TRBD1 (5 bases). With 5 bases removed from V and 3 bases from J, the gap between germline ends came to 11 bases. CDR1 and CDR2 from the germline V gene are SNHLY and FYNNEI. The CDR3 sequence is 14 residues long. The CDR3, as DNA: TGTGCCAGCAGTCCAGGGCAATATGGAAACACCATATATTTT. Translating gives CASSPGQYGNTIYF.